These T cell receptor beta chains were read from a single sample in a study of T cells after yellow fever vaccination. TCRdb redid the calling of the 5' RACE reads with MiXCR, one entry per CDR3 protein. This sample has some 300,000 distinct CDR3 sequences; around 11% occur once, and the top ten carry 3.3%. The sequencing used CD4+ T cells sorted from PBMCs, collected 45 days after the yellow fever booster vaccination. The receptors were gathered from a man aged 18 to 35 who received the YFV17D yellow fever vaccine. Each CDR3 is given with its conserved first and last residue. The D gene is left open where the match is weak. Clone size is not always given. Where it is, it says once, few, many or a class for expanded clones.

d_call	clone_size	j_call	v_call	cdr3_aa	cdr3_nt
TRBD1	few	TRBJ2-3	TRBV24-1	CATSGYRGSRDTQYF	TGTGCCACCAGTGGCTACAGGGGGTCCAGAGATACGCAGTATTTT
NA	many	TRBJ2-1	TRBV4-2	CASSQEGRNEQFF	TGTGCCAGCAGCCAAGAAGGCAGAAATGAGCAGTTCTTC
NA	NA	TRBJ2-2	TRBV20-1	CSARDLYTSLLFF	TGCAGTGCTAGAGATCTTTACACCTCGTTGCTGTTTTTT
NA	NA	TRBJ1-2	TRBV27	CASSLYAQGAKGYTF	TGTGCCAGCAGTTTATACGCACAGGGCGCTAAGGGCTACACCTTC
TRBD1	NA	TRBJ1-1	TRBV4-2	CASSHPGQAATEAFF	TGTGCCAGCAGCCATCCAGGACAGGCTGCCACTGAAGCTTTCTTT
TRBD1	few	TRBJ2-3	TRBV24-1	CAIQGRVTDTQYF	TGTGCCATACAGGGGCGCGTCACAGATACGCAGTATTTT
NA	few	TRBJ2-5	TRBV9	CASSVGHTPETQYF	TGTGCCAGCAGCGTAGGGCACACCCCAGAGACCCAGTACTTC
TRBD1	few	TRBJ1-4	TRBV7-8	CASSSRGQGEKLFF	TGTGCCAGCAGCTCCAGGGGGCAGGGTGAAAAACTGTTTTTT
TRBD2	NA	TRBJ2-3	TRBV27	CASSSERGTDTQYF	TGTGCCAGCAGCTCAGAGCGGGGAACAGATACGCAGTATTTT
TRBD1	NA	TRBJ1-5	TRBV18	CASSPNRGDQPQHF	TGTGCCAGCTCACCAAACAGGGGCGATCAGCCCCAGCATTTT
NA	NA	TRBJ1-5	TRBV4-1	CASSQVITRDSNQPQHF	TGCGCCAGCAGCCAAGTCATAACCCGCGATAGCAATCAGCCCCAGCATTTT
TRBD2	few	TRBJ2-2	TRBV7-9	CASSLGWTSGNTGELFF	TGTGCCAGCAGCTTAGGTTGGACTAGCGGGAACACCGGGGAGCTGTTTTTT
TRBD2	many	TRBJ2-5	TRBV4-1	CASSQETSGQETQYF	TGCGCCAGCAGCCAAGAGACTAGCGGCCAAGAGACCCAGTACTTC
NA	many	TRBJ2-3	TRBV2	CASSDLDTQYF	TGTGCCAGCAGCGACCTGGATACGCAGTATTTT
TRBD1	few	TRBJ1-6	TRBV9	CASSVGQGGPPLHF	TGTGCCAGCAGCGTAGGACAGGGGGGGCCACCCCTCCACTTT
TRBD1	few	TRBJ1-1	TRBV18	CASSPSMGQFETNTEAFF	TGTGCCAGCTCACCAAGTATGGGACAGTTTGAGACGAACACTGAAGCTTTCTTT
TRBD2	NA	TRBJ2-3	TRBV5-4	CASSLKLAGKTDTQYF	TGTGCCAGCAGCTTGAAACTAGCGGGGAAAACAGATACGCAGTATTTT
NA	NA	TRBJ1-2	TRBV18	CASSRTTEEGYTF	TGTGCCAGCTCACGAACAACGGAGGAGGGCTACACCTTC
NA	few	TRBJ2-3	TRBV20-1	CSAITGMRVTDTQYF	TGCAGTGCCATAACAGGGATGAGGGTGACAGATACGCAGTATTTT
TRBD1	NA	TRBJ2-5	TRBV20-1	CSVQVRGQETQYF	TGCAGTGTCCAAGTCAGGGGGCAAGAGACCCAGTACTTC
NA	few	TRBJ1-4	TRBV4-1	CASSHGTLATNEKLFF	TGCGCCAGCAGCCACGGGACCCTTGCAACTAATGAAAAACTGTTTTTT
NA	few	TRBJ2-1	TRBV10-2	CASSEVGPVWGEQFF	TGCGCCAGCAGTGAGGTGGGGCCGGTATGGGGGGAGCAGTTCTTC
NA	many	TRBJ1-2	TRBV12-3/TRBV12-4	CASSLEYGVYGYTF	TGTGCCAGCAGTTTAGAGTACGGCGTCTATGGCTACACCTTC
TRBD1	NA	TRBJ1-6	TRBV5-1	CASSLSGQGADSPLHF	TGCGCCAGCAGCTTGTCCGGGCAGGGGGCTGATTCACCCCTCCACTTT
NA	few	TRBJ1-2	TRBV7-2	CASSTTGAFAYGYTF	TGTGCCAGCAGCACCACCGGGGCATTCGCTTATGGCTACACCTTC
NA	NA	TRBJ1-2	TRBV5-1	CASSLGARGYTF	TGCGCCAGCAGCTTAGGGGCGCGTGGCTACACCTTC
NA	few	TRBJ1-1	TRBV27	CASSLSWRNTEAFF	TGTGCCAGCAGTTTGTCGTGGCGGAACACTGAAGCTTTCTTT
NA	NA	TRBJ2-2	TRBV6-5	CASSYSGGAGELFF	TGTGCCAGCAGTTACTCAGGGGGGGCCGGGGAGCTGTTTTTT
NA	few	TRBJ1-1	TRBV5-1	CASSLSQGGLGTEAFF	TGCGCCAGCAGCTTGTCACAGGGCGGGTTAGGAACTGAAGCTTTCTTT
NA	NA	TRBJ1-2	TRBV9	CASTKGQGNYGYTF	TGTGCCAGCACCAAGGGGCAGGGAAACTATGGCTACACCTTC
TRBD1	few	TRBJ2-2	TRBV5-1	CASSLYPRGSTGELFF	TGCGCCAGCAGCTTGTACCCCAGGGGGAGTACCGGGGAGCTGTTTTTT
NA	few	TRBJ2-1	TRBV7-9	CASSPRGTPSSYNEQFF	TGTGCCAGCAGCCCTCGGGGGACGCCCAGCTCCTACAATGAGCAGTTCTTC
TRBD2	few	TRBJ2-3	TRBV9	CASSAPLAGENPSTDTQYF	TGTGCCAGCAGCGCCCCCCTAGCGGGCGAAAACCCTAGCACAGATACGCAGTATTTT
TRBD1	NA	TRBJ1-1	TRBV7-2	CASSLQGAQNTEAFF	TGTGCCAGCAGCTTACAGGGGGCTCAGAACACTGAAGCTTTCTTT
NA	few	TRBJ2-5	TRBV18	CASSPAQVYQETQYF	TGTGCCAGCTCACCTGCCCAAGTGTACCAAGAGACCCAGTACTTC
NA	few	TRBJ2-1	TRBV14	CASSRQTYNEQFF	TGTGCCAGCAGCAGACAGACCTACAATGAGCAGTTCTTC
TRBD1	few	TRBJ1-6	TRBV12-3/TRBV12-4	CASRGSGTGWNSPLHF	TGTGCCAGCAGGGGATCGGGGACAGGTTGGAATTCACCCCTCCACTTT
NA	many	TRBJ2-2	TRBV7-6	CASSLAAPVGTGELFF	TGTGCCAGCAGCTTAGCCGCACCAGTGGGAACCGGGGAGCTGTTTTTT